Below are 11 T cell receptor beta chains sequenced from a single sample in a study of CD4 T cells in relation to SARS-CoV-2 and coronaviruses. Which antigens these TCRs recognize remains unknown. The protocol was immunoSEQ multiplex PCR, while the TCRdb copy is restricted to in-frame clones and leaves out a portion. Altogether about 41,000 clones are present, around 82% being singletons, with the ten largest covering approximately 4.5%. The sample consisted of naive CD4+ T cells from PBMCs, cultured in vitro. Regarding subset: naive CD4+ T cells isolated by negative enrichment. These receptors all come from an adult with COVID-19.

This clone appeared a single time. The V gene is TRBV30, the J gene TRBJ1-2; D unresolved. The germline V gene has CDR1 GTSNPN and CDR2 SVGIG (reference sequence). This CDR3 is 15 amino acids long. With 0 bases removed from V and 4 bases from J, the gap between germline ends came to 15 bases. In DNA, the CDR3 is TGTGCCTGGAGTGTACCATCGGAGGGAGGCTATGGCTACACCTTC. This translates into CAWSVPSEGGYGYTF. Looking up the rest from reference TRBV30 and TRBJ1-2 gives the full variable domain: SQTIHQWPATLVQPVGSPLSLECTVEGTSNPNLYWYRQAAGRGLQLLFYSVGIGQISSEVPQNLSASRPQDRQFILSSKKLLLSDSGFYLCAWSVPSEGGYGYTFGSGTRLTVV.

V and J are TRBV9 and TRBJ1-4, with 7 positions matching TRBD1. Germline V gene lookup returns CDR1 SGDLS and CDR2 YYNGEE. Trimming at V came to 5 bases and at J to 5 bases, leaving 9 bases not matched to a gene. This CDR3 region has 15 residues. The CDR3 protein is CASSQKTGSNEKLFF. The CDR3 DNA sequence: TGTGCCAGCAGTCAAAAGACAGGGTCGAATGAAAAACTGTTTTTT.

This rearrangement joins TRBV7-9 to TRBJ2-7; TRBD1 aligns across 9 bases. The trim removed 4 bases at V and 4 bases at J, leaving 11 bases unmatched. Germline values: CDR1 SEHNR, CDR2 FQNEAQ (reference sequence). The CDR3 consists of 16 residues. The CDR3 reads CASSSRGGQGQYEQYF. Written as DNA, the CDR3 is TGTGCCAGCAGCTCCCGAGGGGGACAGGGTCAGTACGAGCAGTACTTC.

CDR3 DNA sequence: TGTGCCAGCAGTTTATCGTTTTTCAGTCCGAGGGGGTCTCGAAATCAGCCCCAGCATTTT. This gives the protein CASSLSFFSPRGSRNQPQHF. V is TRBV28 and J is TRBJ1-5, with TRBD1 as a possible D gene (6 bases). Germline CDR1 reads MDHEN; CDR2 reads SYDVKM. This CDR3 spans 20 amino acids. V shed 1 base and J shed 4 bases, with 26 bases lying between them. The variable domain in full, with the rest retrieved from reference TRBV28 and TRBJ1-5, is DVKVTQSSRYLVKRTGEKVFLECVQDMDHENMFWYRQDPGLGLRLIYFSYDVKMKEKGDIPEGYSVSREKKERFSLILESASTNQTSMYLCASSLSFFSPRGSRNQPQHFGDGTRLSIL.

The V and J genes are TRBV30 and TRBJ1-1; perhaps TRBD1 as D (5 bases). CDR3 size: 13 residues. V shed 5 bases and J shed 6 bases, with 16 bases lying between them. Per germline, CDR1 GTSNPN and CDR2 SVGIG (reference sequence). CDR3 sequence reads: CAWGALQKPEAFF. The DNA for the CDR3 is TGTGCCTGGGGGGCCCTACAAAAGCCTGAAGCTTTCTTT.

In its sample, this clone was seen once. The J gene is TRBJ2-3, the V gene TRBV29-1; D unresolved. The CDR3 is 12 residues long. V lost 5 bases and J lost 7, with 13 bases in between. Germline V CDR1 and CDR2: SQVTM, ANQGSEA. In DNA, the CDR3 is TGCAGCGTTTCCTACCAGCCGAATACGCAGTATTTT. Amino acid sequence: CSVSYQPNTQYF.

The rearrangement links TRBV5-5 to TRBJ2-5; TRBD2 is a possible D gene (5 bases). Germline values: CDR1 SGHKS, CDR2 YYEKEE (reference sequence). V was cut by 0 bases and J by 5 bases, with 11 bases left in between. CDR3 length: 14 residues. CDR3 coding DNA: TGTGCCAGCAGCTTGGGGTCGAGAGGGGAGACCCAGTACTTC. Its protein product is CASSLGSRGETQYF.

This clone was counted only a few times. At one end, the junction sequence differs from germline, possibly due to a read error. V and J are TRBV5-5 and TRBJ2-3; 8 nucleotides line up with TRBD2. Germline V CDR1 and CDR2: SGHKS, YYEKEE (reference sequence). The CDR3 totals 14 residues. The CDR3 loop is CGAAIAGSTDTQYF. The CDR3 DNA reads as TGCGGGGCGGCCATAGCGGGGAGCACAGATACGCAGTATTTT.

The rearrangement uses TRBV28 and TRBJ2-1; D gene ambiguous. The ends were cut back, 8 bases at V and 2 bases at J, with 13 bases in the middle. Germline V gene sequence: CDR1 MDHEN, CDR2 SYDVKM. This CDR3 comprises 14 residues. The CDR3: CASGHPGAYNEQFF. In DNA form, the CDR3 reads TGTGCCAGCGGCCATCCAGGAGCCTACAATGAGCAGTTCTTC.

V is TRBV28 and J is TRBJ2-3; 13 nucleotides line up with TRBD2. The CDR3 length is 15 residues. After removal of 4 bases from V and 5 bases from J, the junction contained 3 bases not matched to a gene. Germline V gives CDR1 MDHEN, CDR2 SYDVKM. The CDR3 nucleotides read TGTGCCAGCAGTTCTTGGACTAGCGGGAGAGATACGCAGTATTTT. As protein: CASSSWTSGRDTQYF.

CDR3 bases: TGTGCCAGCAGTTTACCTAGCAGCACTGAAGCTTTCTTT. Amino acid sequence: CASSLPSSTEAFF. J is TRBJ1-1 and V is TRBV28, with D unclear. The CDR3 contains 13 residues. Trimming stripped 2 bases from V and 4 bases from J, with 8 bases between. CDR1 is MDHEN and CDR2 is SYDVKM in the germline V gene.